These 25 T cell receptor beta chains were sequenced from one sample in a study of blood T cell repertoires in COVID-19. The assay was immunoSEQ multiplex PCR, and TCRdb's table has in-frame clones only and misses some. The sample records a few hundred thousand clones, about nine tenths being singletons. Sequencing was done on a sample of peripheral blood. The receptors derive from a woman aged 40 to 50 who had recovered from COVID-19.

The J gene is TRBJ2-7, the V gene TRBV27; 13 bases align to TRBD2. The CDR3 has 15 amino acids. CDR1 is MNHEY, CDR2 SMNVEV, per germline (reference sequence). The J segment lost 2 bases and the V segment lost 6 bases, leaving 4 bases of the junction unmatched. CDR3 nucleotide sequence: TGTGCCAGCAGCTTCGGGACTAGCGGGACCTACGAGCAGTACTTC. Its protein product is CASSFGTSGTYEQYF.

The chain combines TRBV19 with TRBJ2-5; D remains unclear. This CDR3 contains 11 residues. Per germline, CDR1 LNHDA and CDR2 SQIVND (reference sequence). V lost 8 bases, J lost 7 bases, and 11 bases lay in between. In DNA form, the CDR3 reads TGTGCCAGTGGTTTACCGGGGACCCAGTACTTC. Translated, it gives CASGLPGTQYF.

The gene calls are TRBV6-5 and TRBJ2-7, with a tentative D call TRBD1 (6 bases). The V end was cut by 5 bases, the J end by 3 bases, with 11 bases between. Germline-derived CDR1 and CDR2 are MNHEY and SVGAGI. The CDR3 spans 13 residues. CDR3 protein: CASSNRVVYEQYF. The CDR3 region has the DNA TGTGCCAGCAGTAACAGGGTTGTCTACGAGCAGTACTTC.

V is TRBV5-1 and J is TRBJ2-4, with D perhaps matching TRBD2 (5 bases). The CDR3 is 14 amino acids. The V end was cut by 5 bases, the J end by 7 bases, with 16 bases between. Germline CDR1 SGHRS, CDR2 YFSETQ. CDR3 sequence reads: CASRPYLARNIQYF. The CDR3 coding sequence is TGCGCCAGCAGACCCTATCTAGCACGGAACATTCAGTACTTC.

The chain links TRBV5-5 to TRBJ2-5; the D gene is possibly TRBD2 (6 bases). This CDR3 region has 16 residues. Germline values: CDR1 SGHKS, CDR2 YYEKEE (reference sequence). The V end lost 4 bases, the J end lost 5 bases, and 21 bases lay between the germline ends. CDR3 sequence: CASSRGPGEKWETQYF. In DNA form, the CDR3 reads TGTGCCAGCAGCCGGGGACCGGGGGAGAAATGGGAGACCCAGTACTTC.

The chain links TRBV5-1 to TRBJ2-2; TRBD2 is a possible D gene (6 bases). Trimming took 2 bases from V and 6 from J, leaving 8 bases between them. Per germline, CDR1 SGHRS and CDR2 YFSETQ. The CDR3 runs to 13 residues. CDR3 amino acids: CASSFPGAGELFF. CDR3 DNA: TGCGCCAGCAGCTTCCCGGGGGCCGGGGAGCTGTTTTTT.

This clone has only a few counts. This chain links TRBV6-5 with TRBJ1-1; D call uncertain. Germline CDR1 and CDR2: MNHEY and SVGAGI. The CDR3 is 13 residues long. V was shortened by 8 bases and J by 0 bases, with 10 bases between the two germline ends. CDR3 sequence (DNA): TGTGCCAGCGGTACAGTTTTGAACACTGAAGCTTTCTTT. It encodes CASGTVLNTEAFF.

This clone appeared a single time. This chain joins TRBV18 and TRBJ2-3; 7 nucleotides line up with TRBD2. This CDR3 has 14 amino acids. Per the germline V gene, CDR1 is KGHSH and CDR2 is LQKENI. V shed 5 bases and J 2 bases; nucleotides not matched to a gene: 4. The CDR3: CASSGREVTDTQYF. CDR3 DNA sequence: TGTGCCAGCTCAGGGAGGGAGGTCACAGATACGCAGTATTTT. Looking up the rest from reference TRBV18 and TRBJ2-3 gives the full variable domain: NAGVMQNPRHLVRRRGQEARLRCSPMKGHSHVYWYRQLPEEGLKFMVYLQKENIIDESGMPKERFSAEFPKEGPSILRIQQVVRGDSAAYFCASSGREVTDTQYFGPGTRLTVL.

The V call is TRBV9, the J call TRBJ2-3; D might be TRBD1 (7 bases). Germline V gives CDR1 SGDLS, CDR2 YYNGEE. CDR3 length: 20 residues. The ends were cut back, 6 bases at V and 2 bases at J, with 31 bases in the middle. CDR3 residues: CASIRRGKGKTGVHTDTQYF. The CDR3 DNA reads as TGTGCCAGCATTCGTCGCGGGAAGGGGAAAACAGGGGTTCACACAGATACGCAGTATTTT. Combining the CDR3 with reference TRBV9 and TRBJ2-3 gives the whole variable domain DSGVTQTPKHLITATGQRVTLRCSPRSGDLSVYWYQQSLDQGLQFLIQYYNGEERAKGNILERFSAQQFPDLHSELNLSSLELGDSALYFCASIRRGKGKTGVHTDTQYFGPGTRLTVL.

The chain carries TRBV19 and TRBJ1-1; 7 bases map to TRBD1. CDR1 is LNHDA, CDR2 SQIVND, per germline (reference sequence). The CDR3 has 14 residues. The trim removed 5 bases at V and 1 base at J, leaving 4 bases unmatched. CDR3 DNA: TGTGCCAGTAGTTCGCGACAGGGGAACACTGAAGCTTTCTTT. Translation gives CASSSRQGNTEAFF.

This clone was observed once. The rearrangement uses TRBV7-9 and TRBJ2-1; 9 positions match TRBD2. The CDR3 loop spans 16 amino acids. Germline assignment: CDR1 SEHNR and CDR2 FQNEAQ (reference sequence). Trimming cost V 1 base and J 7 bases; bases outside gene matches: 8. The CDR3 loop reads CASSLVAGVRTNEQFF. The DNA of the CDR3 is TGTGCCAGCAGCTTAGTAGCGGGAGTTCGGACAAATGAGCAGTTCTTC.

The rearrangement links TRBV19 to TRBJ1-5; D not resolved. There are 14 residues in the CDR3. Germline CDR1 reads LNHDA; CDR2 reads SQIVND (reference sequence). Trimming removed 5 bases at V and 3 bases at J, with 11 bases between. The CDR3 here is CASSPSGNNQPQHF. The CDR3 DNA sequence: TGTGCCAGTAGTCCGTCAGGCAACAATCAGCCCCAGCATTTT.

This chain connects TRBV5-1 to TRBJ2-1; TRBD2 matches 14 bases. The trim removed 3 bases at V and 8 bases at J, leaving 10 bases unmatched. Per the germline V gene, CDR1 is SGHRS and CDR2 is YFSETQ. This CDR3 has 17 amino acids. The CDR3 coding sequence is TGCGCCAGCAGCTGGGGACTAGCGGGAGCCATCCTAGATGAGCAGTTCTTC. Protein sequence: CASSWGLAGAILDEQFF.

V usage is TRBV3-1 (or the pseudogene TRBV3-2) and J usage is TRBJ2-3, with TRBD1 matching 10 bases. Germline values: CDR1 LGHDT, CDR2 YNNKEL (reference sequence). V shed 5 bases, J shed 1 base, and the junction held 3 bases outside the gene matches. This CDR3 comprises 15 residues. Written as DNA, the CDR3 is TGTGCCAGCAGCTCCGGGACAGGGGGCACAGATACGCAGTATTTT. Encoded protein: CASSSGTGGTDTQYF.

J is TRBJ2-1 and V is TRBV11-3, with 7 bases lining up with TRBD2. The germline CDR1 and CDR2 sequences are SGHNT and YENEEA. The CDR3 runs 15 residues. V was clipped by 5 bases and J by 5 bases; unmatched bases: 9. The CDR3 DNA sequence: TGTGCCAGCAGCCAGGGCGGGGGACGGAACAATGAGCAGTTCTTC. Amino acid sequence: CASSQGGGRNNEQFF.

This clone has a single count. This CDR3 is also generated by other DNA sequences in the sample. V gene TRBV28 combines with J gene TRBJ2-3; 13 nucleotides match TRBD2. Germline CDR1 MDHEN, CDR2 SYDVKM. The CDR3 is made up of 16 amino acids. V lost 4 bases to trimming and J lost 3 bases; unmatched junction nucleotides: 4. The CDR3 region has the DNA TGTGCCAGCAGTTCTGGACTAGCGGGAGAAACAGATACGCAGTATTTT. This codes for CASSSGLAGETDTQYF.

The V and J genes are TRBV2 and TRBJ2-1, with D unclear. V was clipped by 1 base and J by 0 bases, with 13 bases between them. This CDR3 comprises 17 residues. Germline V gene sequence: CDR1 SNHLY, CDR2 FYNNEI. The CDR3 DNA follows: TGTGCCAGCAGTGAAGTCTGGGTCCGGAGCTCCTACAATGAGCAGTTCTTC. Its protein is CASSEVWVRSSYNEQFF.

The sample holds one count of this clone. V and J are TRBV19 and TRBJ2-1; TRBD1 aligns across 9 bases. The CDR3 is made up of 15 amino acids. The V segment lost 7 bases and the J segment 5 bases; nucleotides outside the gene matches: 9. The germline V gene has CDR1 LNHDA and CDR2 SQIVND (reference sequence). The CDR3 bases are TGTGCCAGTAACCCGGGACAGGGTGCGAACAATGAGCAGTTCTTC. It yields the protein CASNPGQGANNEQFF.

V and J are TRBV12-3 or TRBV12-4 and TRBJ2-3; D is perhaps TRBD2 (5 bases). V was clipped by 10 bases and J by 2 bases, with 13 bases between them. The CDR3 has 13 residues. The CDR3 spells CATGGGLTDTQYF. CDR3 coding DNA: TGTGCCACCGGTGGAGGTCTCACAGATACGCAGTATTTT.

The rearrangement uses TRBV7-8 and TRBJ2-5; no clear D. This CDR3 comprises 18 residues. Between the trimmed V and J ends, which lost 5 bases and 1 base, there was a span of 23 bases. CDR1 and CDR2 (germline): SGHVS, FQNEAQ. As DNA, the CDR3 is TGTGCCAGCAGCGCTACGGGTTCTGGGTCAGTCCTCCAAGAGACCCAGTACTTC. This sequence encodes CASSATGSGSVLQETQYF.

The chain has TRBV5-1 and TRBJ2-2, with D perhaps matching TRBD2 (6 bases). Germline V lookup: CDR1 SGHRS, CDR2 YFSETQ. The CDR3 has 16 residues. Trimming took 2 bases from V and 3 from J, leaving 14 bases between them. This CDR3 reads CASSFYGGLDTGELFF. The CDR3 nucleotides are TGCGCCAGCAGCTTTTACGGGGGTCTTGACACCGGGGAGCTGTTTTTT.

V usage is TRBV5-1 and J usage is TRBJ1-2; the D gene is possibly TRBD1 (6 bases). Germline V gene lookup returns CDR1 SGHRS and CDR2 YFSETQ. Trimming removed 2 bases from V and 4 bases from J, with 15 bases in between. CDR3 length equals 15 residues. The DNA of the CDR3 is TGCGCCAGCAGCTTAACAGGGTCGGGGGGCTATGGCTACACCTTC. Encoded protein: CASSLTGSGGYGYTF.

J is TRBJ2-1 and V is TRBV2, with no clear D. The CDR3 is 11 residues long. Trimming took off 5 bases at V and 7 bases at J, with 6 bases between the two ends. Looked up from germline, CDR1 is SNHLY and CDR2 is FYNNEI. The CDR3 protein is CASSNANEQFF. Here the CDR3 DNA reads TGTGCCAGCAGTAACGCGAATGAGCAGTTCTTC.

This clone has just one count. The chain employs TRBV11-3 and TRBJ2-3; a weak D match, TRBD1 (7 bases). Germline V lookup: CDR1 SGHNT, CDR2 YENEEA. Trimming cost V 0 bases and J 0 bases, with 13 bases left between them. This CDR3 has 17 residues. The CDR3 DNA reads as TGTGCCAGCAGCTTAGAGGCCAGGGGGACTAGCACAGATACGCAGTATTTT. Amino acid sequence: CASSLEARGTSTDTQYF.

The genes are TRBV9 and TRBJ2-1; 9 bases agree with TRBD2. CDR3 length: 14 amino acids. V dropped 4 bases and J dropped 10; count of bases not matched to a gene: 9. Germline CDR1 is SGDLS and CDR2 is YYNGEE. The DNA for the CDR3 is TGTGCCAGCAGCCCGGGGGGACTAGCCGGAGAGCAGTTCTTC. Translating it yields CASSPGGLAGEQFF.